The text below deals with one T cell receptor (beta chain). The record originates from a study of patients and donors after allogeneic stem cell transplantation. CDR3 size: 15 residues. Trimming left V 0 bases short and J 0 bases short, with 6 bases between. Germline assignment: CDR1 DFQATT and CDR2 SNEGSKA (reference sequence). TCRdb reanalysed the RT-PCR reads using MiXCR and keeps one entry per CDR3 protein. This sample carries about 150,000 distinct CDR3 sequences, approximately 40% of them seen once, and the ten largest clones take 50%. The chain joins TRBV20-1 to TRBJ1-6, with D possibly being TRBD1 (5 bases). This TCR was recovered from a human donor who was either an allogeneic HSCT recipient or a stem cell or donor lymphocyte infusion donor (not recorded which). It is not recorded whose cells these are; they may come from a transplant donor. Sequenced material: blood, either unsorted or a sorted T cell fraction (not recorded which). In DNA form, the CDR3 reads TGCAGTGCTAGAGAAAGGGGCTCCTATAATTCACCCCTCCACTTT. Amino acid sequence: CSARERGSYNSPLHF.